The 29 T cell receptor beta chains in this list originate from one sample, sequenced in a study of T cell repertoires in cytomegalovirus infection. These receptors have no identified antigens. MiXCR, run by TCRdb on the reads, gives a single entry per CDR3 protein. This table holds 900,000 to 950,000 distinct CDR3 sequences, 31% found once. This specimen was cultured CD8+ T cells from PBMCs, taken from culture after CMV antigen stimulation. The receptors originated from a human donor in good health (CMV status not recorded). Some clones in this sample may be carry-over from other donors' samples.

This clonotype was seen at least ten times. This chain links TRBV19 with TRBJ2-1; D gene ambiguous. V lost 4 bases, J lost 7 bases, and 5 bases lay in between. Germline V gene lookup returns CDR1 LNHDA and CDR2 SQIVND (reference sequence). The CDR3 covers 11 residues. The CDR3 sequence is CASSNGNEQFF. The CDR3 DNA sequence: TGTGCCAGTAGTAATGGGAATGAGCAGTTCTTC.

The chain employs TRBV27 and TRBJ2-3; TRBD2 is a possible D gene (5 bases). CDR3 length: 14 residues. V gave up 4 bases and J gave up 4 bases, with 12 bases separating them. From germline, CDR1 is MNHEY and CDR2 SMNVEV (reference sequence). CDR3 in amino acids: CASSWIGGADTQYF. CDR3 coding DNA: TGTGCCAGCAGTTGGATCGGAGGAGCAGATACGCAGTATTTT.

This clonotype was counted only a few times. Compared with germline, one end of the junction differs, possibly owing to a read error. Here the CDR3 reads CASSLTPGDEQYF. The CDR3 DNA sequence: TGTGCTAGCAGCTTAACCCCAGGGGACGAGCAGTACTTC. The chain links TRBV7-7 to TRBJ2-7; D is perhaps TRBD1 (6 bases). Germline V gene sequence: CDR1 SSHAT, CDR2 FNYEAQ (reference sequence). CDR3 length: 13 residues.

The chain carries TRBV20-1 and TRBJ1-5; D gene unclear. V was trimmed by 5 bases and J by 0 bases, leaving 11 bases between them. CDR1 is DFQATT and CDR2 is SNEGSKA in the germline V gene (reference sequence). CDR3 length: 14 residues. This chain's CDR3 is CSAWTADSNQPQHF. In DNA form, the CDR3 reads TGCAGTGCTTGGACGGCGGATAGCAATCAGCCCCAGCATTTT.

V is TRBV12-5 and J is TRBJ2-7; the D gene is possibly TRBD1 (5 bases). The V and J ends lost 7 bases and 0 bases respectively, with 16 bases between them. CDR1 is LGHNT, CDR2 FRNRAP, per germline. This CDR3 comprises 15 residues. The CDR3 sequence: CASVPWQGSSYEQYV. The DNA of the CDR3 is TGTGCTAGTGTACCGTGGCAGGGAAGCTCCTACGAGCAGTACGTC.

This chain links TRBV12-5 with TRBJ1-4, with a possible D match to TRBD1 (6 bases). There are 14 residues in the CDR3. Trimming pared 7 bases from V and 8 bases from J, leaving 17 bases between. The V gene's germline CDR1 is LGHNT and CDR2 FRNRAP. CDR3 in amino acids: CASDHQGKGEKLFF. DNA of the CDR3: TGTGCTAGTGACCACCAGGGGAAAGGGGAAAAACTGTTTTTT.

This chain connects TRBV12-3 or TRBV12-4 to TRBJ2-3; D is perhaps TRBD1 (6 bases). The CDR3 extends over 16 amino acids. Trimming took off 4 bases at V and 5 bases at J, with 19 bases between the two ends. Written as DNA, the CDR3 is TGTGCCAGCAGTTCTAGCCCCGCCGGCAGGGGAGATACGCAGTATTTT. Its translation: CASSSSPAGRGDTQYF.

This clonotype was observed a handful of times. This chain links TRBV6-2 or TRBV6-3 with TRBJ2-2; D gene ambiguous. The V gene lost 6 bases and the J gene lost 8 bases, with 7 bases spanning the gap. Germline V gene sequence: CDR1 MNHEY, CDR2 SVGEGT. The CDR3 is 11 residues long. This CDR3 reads CASRDLGELFF. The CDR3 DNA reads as TGTGCCAGCAGGGACCTGGGGGAGCTGTTTTTT.

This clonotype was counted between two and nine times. CDR3 DNA: TGTGCCAGCAGTCCCAGGAAGAAGGTTTCTCCCCAGCATTTT. This translates into CASSPRKKVSPQHF. J is TRBJ1-5 and V is TRBV28; D gene unclear. Trimming shortened V by 5 bases and J by 10 bases, and 18 bases separated the two germline ends. Germline V gene sequence: CDR1 MDHEN, CDR2 SYDVKM. The CDR3 runs 14 residues. The whole variable domain, filled in from reference TRBV28 and TRBJ1-5, reads DVKVTQSSRYLVKRTGEKVFLECVQDMDHENMFWYRQDPGLGLRLIYFSYDVKMKEKGDIPEGYSVSREKKERFSLILESASTNQTSMYLCASSPRKKVSPQHFGDGTRLSIL.

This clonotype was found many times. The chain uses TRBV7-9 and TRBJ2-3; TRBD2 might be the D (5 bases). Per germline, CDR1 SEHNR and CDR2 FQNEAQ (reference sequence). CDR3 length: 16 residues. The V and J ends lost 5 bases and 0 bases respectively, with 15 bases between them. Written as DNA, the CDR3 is TGTGCCAGCAGCCCCAGGACCGGGAAAAGCACAGATACGCAGTATTTT. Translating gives CASSPRTGKSTDTQYF.

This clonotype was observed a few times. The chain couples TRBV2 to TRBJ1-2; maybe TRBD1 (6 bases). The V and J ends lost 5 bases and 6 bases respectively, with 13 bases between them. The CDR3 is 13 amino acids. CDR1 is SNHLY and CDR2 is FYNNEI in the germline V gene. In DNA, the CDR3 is TGTGCCAGCAGTAACAGGGTCATGGATGGCTACACCTTC. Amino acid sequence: CASSNRVMDGYTF.

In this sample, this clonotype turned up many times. CDR3 in amino acids: CASSQSDGTASTDTQYF. Here the CDR3 DNA reads TGCGCCAGCAGCCAGAGTGATGGGACGGCTAGCACAGATACGCAGTATTTT. V usage is TRBV4-1 and J usage is TRBJ2-3, with D possibly being TRBD1 or TRBD2 (5 bases each). CDR1 and CDR2 (germline): MGHRA, YSYEKL. There are 17 residues in the CDR3. Trimming left V 3 bases short and J 0 bases short, with 16 bases between.

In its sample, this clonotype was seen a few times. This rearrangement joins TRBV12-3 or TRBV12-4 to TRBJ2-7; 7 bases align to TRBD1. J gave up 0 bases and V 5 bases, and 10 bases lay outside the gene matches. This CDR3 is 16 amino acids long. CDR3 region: CASSVFPGQSSYEQYF. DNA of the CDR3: TGTGCCAGCAGTGTATTCCCGGGACAGAGCTCCTACGAGCAGTACTTC.

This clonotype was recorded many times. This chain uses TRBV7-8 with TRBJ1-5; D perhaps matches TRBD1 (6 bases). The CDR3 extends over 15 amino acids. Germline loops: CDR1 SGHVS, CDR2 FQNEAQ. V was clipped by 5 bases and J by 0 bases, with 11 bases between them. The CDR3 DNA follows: TGTGCCAGCAGCAAAACCAGGGGTAGCAATCAGCCCCAGCATTTT. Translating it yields CASSKTRGSNQPQHF. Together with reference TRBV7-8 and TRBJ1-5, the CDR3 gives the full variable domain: GAGVSQSPRYKVAKRGQDVALRCDPISGHVSLFWYQQALGQGPEFLTYFQNEAQLDKSGLPSDRFFAERPEGSVSTLKIQRTQQEDSAVYLCASSKTRGSNQPQHFGDGTRLSIL.

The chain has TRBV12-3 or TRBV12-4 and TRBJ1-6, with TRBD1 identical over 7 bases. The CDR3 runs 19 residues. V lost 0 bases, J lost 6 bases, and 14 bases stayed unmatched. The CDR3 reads CASSLALDRDSPINSPLHF. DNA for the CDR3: TGTGCCAGCAGTTTAGCCTTAGACCGGGACAGCCCGATTAATTCACCCCTCCACTTT.

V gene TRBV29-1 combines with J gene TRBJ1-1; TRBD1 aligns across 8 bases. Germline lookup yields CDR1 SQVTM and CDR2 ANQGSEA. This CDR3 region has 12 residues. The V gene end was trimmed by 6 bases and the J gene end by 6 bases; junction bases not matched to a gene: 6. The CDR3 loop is CSVETGDAEAFF. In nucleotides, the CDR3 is TGCAGCGTAGAGACAGGGGACGCTGAAGCTTTCTTT.

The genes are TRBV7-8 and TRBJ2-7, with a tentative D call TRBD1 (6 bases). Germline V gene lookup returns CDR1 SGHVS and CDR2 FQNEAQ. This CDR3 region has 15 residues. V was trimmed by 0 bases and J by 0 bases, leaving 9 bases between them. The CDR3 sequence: CASSLAKDSSYEQYV. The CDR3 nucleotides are TGTGCCAGCAGCTTAGCTAAGGACAGCTCCTACGAGCAGTACGTC.

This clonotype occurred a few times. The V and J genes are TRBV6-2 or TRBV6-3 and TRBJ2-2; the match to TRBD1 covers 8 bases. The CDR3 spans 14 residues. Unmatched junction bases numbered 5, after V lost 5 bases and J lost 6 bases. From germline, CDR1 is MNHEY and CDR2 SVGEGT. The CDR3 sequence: CASSPPGQAGELFF. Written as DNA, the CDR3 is TGTGCCAGCAGTCCACCGGGACAGGCCGGGGAGCTGTTTTTT.

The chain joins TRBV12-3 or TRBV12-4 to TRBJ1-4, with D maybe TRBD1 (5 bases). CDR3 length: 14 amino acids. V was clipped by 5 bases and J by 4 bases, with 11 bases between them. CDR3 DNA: TGTGCCAGCAGTGGGAGGGGCCGTAATGAAAAACTGTTTTTT. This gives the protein CASSGRGRNEKLFF.

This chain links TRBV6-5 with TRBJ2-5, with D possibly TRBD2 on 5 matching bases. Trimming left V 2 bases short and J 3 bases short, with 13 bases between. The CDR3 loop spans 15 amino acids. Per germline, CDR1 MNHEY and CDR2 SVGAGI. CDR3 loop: CASSYAGGWKETQYF. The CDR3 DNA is TGTGCCAGCAGTTACGCGGGTGGTTGGAAAGAGACCCAGTACTTC.

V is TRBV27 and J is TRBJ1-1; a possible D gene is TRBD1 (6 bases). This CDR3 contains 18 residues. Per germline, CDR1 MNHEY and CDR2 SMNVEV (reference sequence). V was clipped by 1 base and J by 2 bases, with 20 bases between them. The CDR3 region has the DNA TGTGCCAGCAGTTTATGGCCTCAGGTGGGACACCCTAACACTGAAGCTTTCTTT. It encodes CASSLWPQVGHPNTEAFF.

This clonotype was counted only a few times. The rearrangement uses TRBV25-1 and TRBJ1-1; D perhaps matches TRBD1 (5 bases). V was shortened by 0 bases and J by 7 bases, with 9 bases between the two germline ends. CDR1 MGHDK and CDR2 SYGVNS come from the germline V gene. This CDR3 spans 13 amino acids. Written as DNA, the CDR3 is TGTGCCAGCAGTGAATATTTTCAGGGTGAAGCTTTCTTT. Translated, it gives CASSEYFQGEAFF.

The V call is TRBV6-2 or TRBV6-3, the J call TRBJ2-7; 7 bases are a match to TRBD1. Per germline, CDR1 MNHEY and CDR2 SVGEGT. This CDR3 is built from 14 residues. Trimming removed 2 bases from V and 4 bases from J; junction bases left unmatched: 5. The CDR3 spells CASSYGGQQYEQYV. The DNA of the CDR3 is TGTGCCAGCAGTTACGGGGGACAGCAATACGAGCAGTACGTC.

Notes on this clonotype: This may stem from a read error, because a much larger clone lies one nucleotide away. CDR3 loop: CASSLAGVLYEQYF. Written as DNA, the CDR3 is TGTGCCAGCAGCTTAGCAGGTGTCCTCTACGAGCAGTACTTC. V gene TRBV7-4 combines with J gene TRBJ2-7; D gene unclear. The CDR3 sequence is 14 residues long. The germline V gene has CDR1 SGHVT and CDR2 SQSDAQ. The V end was cut by 0 bases, the J end by 3 bases, with 9 bases between.

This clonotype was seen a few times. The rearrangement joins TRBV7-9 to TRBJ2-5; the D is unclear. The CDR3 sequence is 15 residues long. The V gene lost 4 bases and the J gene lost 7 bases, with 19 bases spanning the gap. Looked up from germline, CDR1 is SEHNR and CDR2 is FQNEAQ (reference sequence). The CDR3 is CASSYPGPDSRTQYF. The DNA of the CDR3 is TGTGCCAGCAGCTATCCGGGCCCCGATTCTAGGACCCAGTACTTC.

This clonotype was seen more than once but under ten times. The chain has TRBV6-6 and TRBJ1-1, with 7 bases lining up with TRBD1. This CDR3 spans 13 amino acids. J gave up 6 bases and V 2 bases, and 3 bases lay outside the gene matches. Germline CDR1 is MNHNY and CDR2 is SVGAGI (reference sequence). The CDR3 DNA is TGTGCCAGCAGTTACCCGACAGGGCCTGAAGCTTTCTTT. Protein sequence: CASSYPTGPEAFF.

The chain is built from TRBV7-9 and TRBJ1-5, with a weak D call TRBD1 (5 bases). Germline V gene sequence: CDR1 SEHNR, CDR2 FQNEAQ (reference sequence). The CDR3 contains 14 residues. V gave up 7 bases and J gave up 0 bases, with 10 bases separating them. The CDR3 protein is CASTAGGSNQPQHF. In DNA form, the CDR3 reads TGTGCCAGCACCGCCGGGGGTAGCAATCAGCCCCAGCATTTT.

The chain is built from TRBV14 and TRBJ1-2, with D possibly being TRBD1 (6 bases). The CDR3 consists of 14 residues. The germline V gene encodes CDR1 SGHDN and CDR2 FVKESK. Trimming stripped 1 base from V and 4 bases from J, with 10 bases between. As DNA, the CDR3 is TGTGCCAGCAGCCAAGGGACAGCCCTCTATGGCTACACCTTC. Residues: CASSQGTALYGYTF.

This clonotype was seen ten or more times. The DNA of the CDR3 is TGTGCCAGCAGCCCATCCGGGCGGCACACTGAAGCTTTCTTT. Its translation is CASSPSGRHTEAFF. V and J are TRBV7-8 and TRBJ1-1; D remains unclear. Looked up from germline, CDR1 is SGHVS and CDR2 is FQNEAQ. CDR3 length equals 14 residues. V was trimmed by 5 bases and J by 3 bases, leaving 13 bases between them. The whole variable domain, remainder taken from reference TRBV7-8 and TRBJ1-1, is GAGVSQSPRYKVAKRGQDVALRCDPISGHVSLFWYQQALGQGPEFLTYFQNEAQLDKSGLPSDRFFAERPEGSVSTLKIQRTQQEDSAVYLCASSPSGRHTEAFFGQGTRLTVV.